These 5 T cell receptor beta chains share one sample of origin, sequenced in a study of vaccination and CD4 T cells after COVID-19. The treatment here: roughly 10-day PBMC culture with coronavirus spike peptide pools or control peptides (ViraFEST assay). No antigen has been assigned to these receptors. The Oncomine TCR Beta short-read assay generated sequence data from the DNA of cultured CD4+ T cells. TCRdb independently ran MiXCR on the PCR reads; one entry per CDR3 protein. Altogether about 20,000 distinct CDR3 sequences are present, roughly 50% being singletons, with the ten largest covering approximately 17%. The sample consisted of CD4+ T cells from blood, cultured in vitro. The receptors come from a human donor who had recovered from COVID-19.

This chain joins TRBV6-5 and TRBJ2-7; D may be TRBD1 or TRBD2 (5 bases each). CDR1 and CDR2 (germline): MNHEY, SVGAGI. The CDR3 runs to 15 residues. Trimming removed 2 bases from V and 2 bases from J, with 13 bases in between. The CDR3 nucleotides read TGTGCCAGCAGTTACAGGGGACCGTTAACCTACGAGCAGTACTTC. Translation: CASSYRGPLTYEQYF.

The chain uses TRBV11-3 and TRBJ2-3, with TRBD2 matching over 10 bases. In germline, CDR1 is SGHNT, CDR2 YENEEA. The CDR3 runs to 17 residues. Trimming removed 4 bases from V and 1 base from J; junction bases left unmatched: 8. This chain's CDR3 is CASSSRPLAGGTDTQYF. DNA of the CDR3: TGTGCCAGCAGCTCCAGACCTCTAGCGGGGGGCACAGATACGCAGTATTTT.

This clonotype has a handful of counts. CDR3 region: CSAGGVAASYEQYF. In DNA form, the CDR3 reads TGCAGTGCTGGGGGCGTGGCGGCCTCCTACGAGCAGTACTTC. This chain links TRBV20-1 with TRBJ2-7; D may be TRBD1 (6 bases). V was cut by 5 bases and J by 0 bases, with 14 bases left in between. Per the germline V gene, CDR1 is DFQATT and CDR2 is SNEGSKA (reference sequence). There are 14 residues in the CDR3.

This clonotype was seen more than once but under ten times. The chain links TRBV6-1 to TRBJ1-6, with TRBD1 matching over 9 bases. Per the germline V gene, CDR1 is MNHNS and CDR2 is SASEGT. The CDR3 is made up of 14 amino acids. Trimming took 6 bases from V and 7 from J; bases not matched to a gene: 4. CDR3 nucleotides: TGTGCCAGCAGCAACAGGGGGCAAAATTCACCCCTCCACTTT. Amino acids: CASSNRGQNSPLHF.

In its sample, this clonotype was seen a few times. The chain is built from TRBV7-9 and TRBJ2-3; no definite D call. The CDR3 has 13 amino acids. In germline, CDR1 is SEHNR, CDR2 FQNEAQ (reference sequence). Trimming took off 2 bases at V and 7 bases at J, with 10 bases between the two ends. This CDR3 is CASSLYRQNTQYF. As DNA, the CDR3 is TGTGCCAGCAGCTTATATCGGCAGAATACGCAGTATTTT.